Each of the 19 T cell receptor beta chains below was sequenced from the same sample in a study of control samples from healthy donors and cancer patients. Clones were sequenced by immunoSEQ multiplex PCR, and TCRdb holds only the in-frame ones, with some missing. The sample has tens of thousands of clones; roughly 85% are singletons. Sequenced input: blood. The receptor set was obtained from a man in his forties in good health.

The chain recombines TRBV7-2 with TRBJ1-1, with D perhaps TRBD1 (5 bases). Germline CDR1 and CDR2: SGHTA and FQGNSA. The CDR3 loop spans 13 amino acids. Trimming removed 2 bases from V and 7 bases from J, with 11 bases in between. The CDR3, as DNA: TGTGCCAGCAGCTTAAATAGGGGTAGTGAAGCTTTCTTT. This encodes CASSLNRGSEAFF. Together with reference TRBV7-2 and TRBJ1-1, the CDR3 gives the full variable domain: GAGVSQSPSNKVTEKGKDVELRCDPISGHTALYWYRQSLGQGLEFLIYFQGNSAPDKSGLPSDRFSAERTGGSVSTLTIQRTQQEDSAVYLCASSLNRGSEAFFGQGTRLTVV.

This chain uses TRBV3-1 (or the pseudogene TRBV3-2) with TRBJ2-7; perhaps D is TRBD1 or TRBD2 (7 bases each). The CDR3 is 17 amino acids. V shed 0 bases and J shed 3 bases, with 18 bases lying between them. Germline lookup yields CDR1 LGHDT and CDR2 YNNKEL (reference sequence). The CDR3 here is CASSQDAVQGRVYEQYF. The CDR3 DNA reads as TGTGCCAGCAGCCAAGATGCGGTACAGGGGAGGGTCTACGAGCAGTACTTC.

The sample holds a few counts of this clone. The J gene is TRBJ1-3, the V gene TRBV5-3; D is uncertain. TRBV5-3 is labeled an ORF, and its function is uncertain. The V end was cut by 2 bases, the J end by 9 bases, with 9 bases between. This CDR3 is 12 amino acids long. For the CDR3, the DNA is TGTGCCAGAAGCTTTCCTAATTGCACCATATATTTT. This codes for CARSFPNCTIYF.

V is TRBV7-3 and J is TRBJ1-2, with TRBD1 as a possible D gene (6 bases). V gave up 5 bases and J gave up 6 bases, with 13 bases separating them. The CDR3 is 13 amino acids. CDR1 and CDR2 from the germline V gene are SGHTA and FQGTGA. CDR3 sequence reads: CASSQTRQDGYTF. The CDR3 bases are TGTGCCAGCAGCCAAACAAGACAGGATGGCTACACCTTC.

The genes are TRBV5-1 and TRBJ1-4, with D uncertain. The V end was cut by 4 bases, the J end by 7 bases, with 14 bases between. The CDR3 length is 14 residues. Germline lookup yields CDR1 SGHRS and CDR2 YFSETQ. The CDR3 coding sequence is TGCGCCAGCAGCGCGGGGTCTAGAGGTGAAAAACTGTTTTTT. Protein sequence: CASSAGSRGEKLFF.

V usage is TRBV5-6 and J usage is TRBJ1-3, with D uncertain. This CDR3 comprises 13 residues. CDR1 and CDR2 (germline): SGHDT, YYEEEE. Trimming pared 4 bases from V and 8 bases from J, leaving 13 bases between. The CDR3: CASSRYLADTIYF. Here the CDR3 DNA reads TGTGCCAGCAGCCGATATCTAGCCGACACCATATATTTT.

This rearrangement joins TRBV12-3 or TRBV12-4 to TRBJ1-1; possible D gene TRBD1, 5 bases. V was clipped by 6 bases and J by 5 bases, with 13 bases between them. The CDR3 covers 13 residues. The CDR3: CASSFLQGTEAFF. The DNA of the CDR3 is TGTGCCAGCAGCTTCCTCCAGGGAACTGAAGCTTTCTTT.

The rearrangement uses TRBV11-2 and TRBJ1-3, with D possibly TRBD1 on 5 matching bases. The V end lost 5 bases, the J end lost 0 bases, and 14 bases lay between the germline ends. The germline gives CDR1 SGHAT, CDR2 FQNNGV. This CDR3 has 16 residues. This chain's CDR3 is CASSTHRSISGNTIYF. The CDR3 DNA reads TGTGCCAGCAGCACCCACAGGTCGATCTCTGGAAACACCATATATTTT. The full variable domain, its missing parts supplied by reference TRBV11-2 and TRBJ1-3, is EAGVAQSPRYKIIEKRQSVAFWCNPISGHATLYWYQQILGQGPKLLIQFQNNGVVDDSQLPKDRFSAERLKGVDSTLKIQPAKLEDSAVYLCASSTHRSISGNTIYFGEGSWLTVV.

This clone was detected only a few times. The chain employs TRBV4-2 and TRBJ2-1, with D possibly matching TRBD2 (7 bases). The CDR3 consists of 13 residues. The V end was cut by 4 bases, the J end by 8 bases, with 12 bases between. Germline CDR1 is LGHNA and CDR2 is YNFKEQ. CDR3 sequence reads: CASSRGGGDEQFF. CDR3 nucleotides: TGTGCCAGCAGCCGGGGAGGGGGGGATGAGCAGTTCTTC.

The chain links TRBV9 to TRBJ2-1; 8 nucleotides match TRBD1. CDR1 SGDLS and CDR2 YYNGEE come from the germline V gene. The CDR3 sequence is 15 residues long. The V gene end was trimmed by 2 bases and the J gene end by 4 bases; junction bases not matched to a gene: 5. The CDR3 loop is CASSVMDRVYNEQFF. The CDR3 DNA is TGTGCCAGCAGCGTTATGGACAGGGTTTACAATGAGCAGTTCTTC. Combining the CDR3 with reference TRBV9 and TRBJ2-1 gives the whole variable domain DSGVTQTPKHLITATGQRVTLRCSPRSGDLSVYWYQQSLDQGLQFLIQYYNGEERAKGNILERFSAQQFPDLHSELNLSSLELGDSALYFCASSVMDRVYNEQFFGPGTRLTVL.

This chain links TRBV7-2 with TRBJ2-5; 10 bases are shared with TRBD2. Trimming removed 3 bases from V and 5 bases from J; junction bases left unmatched: 12. The CDR3 contains 17 residues. Germline CDR1 is SGHTA and CDR2 is FQGNSA. The CDR3 coding sequence is TGTGCCAGCAGCTTCTCCAGCGGGAGGGCCTTTTTGGAGACCCAGTACTTC. Translating gives CASSFSSGRAFLETQYF.

This chain connects TRBV6-5 to TRBJ2-1, with no clear D. Trimming took 2 bases from V and 5 from J, leaving 7 bases between them. Germline CDR1 MNHEY, CDR2 SVGAGI. The CDR3 runs to 13 residues. As DNA, the CDR3 is TGTGCCAGCAGTTACACCTTTAACAATGAGCAGTTCTTC. Amino acids: CASSYTFNNEQFF.

The chain is built from TRBV12-5 and TRBJ2-3; TRBD2 aligns across 7 bases. The CDR3 loop spans 18 amino acids. Germline V gene data show CDR1 as LGHNT and CDR2 as FRNRAP. V was clipped by 4 bases and J by 5 bases; unmatched bases: 18. CDR3 coding DNA: TGTGCTAGTGGTTGGGCCTCTAGCGGTCAAGGAGGGCGAGATACGCAGTATTTT. It specifies CASGWASSGQGGRDTQYF.

This clone was seen once. The V gene is TRBV30, the J gene TRBJ2-7; TRBD2 agrees at 10 bases. This CDR3 spans 14 amino acids. Looked up from germline, CDR1 is GTSNPN and CDR2 is SVGIG (reference sequence). Trimming took 6 bases from V and 3 from J; bases not matched to a gene: 8. The CDR3 sequence: CACTETSGHYEQYF. The CDR3, as DNA: TGTGCCTGTACTGAGACTAGCGGGCACTACGAGCAGTACTTC.

V and J are TRBV5-1 and TRBJ2-7; D perhaps matches TRBD2 (6 bases). Trimming pared 4 bases from V and 1 base from J, leaving 12 bases between. CDR3 size: 14 residues. Germline V gives CDR1 SGHRS, CDR2 YFSETQ. In DNA, the CDR3 is TGCGCCAGCAGCCCCCCCAGCGGGTCCTACGAGCAGTACTTC. It yields the protein CASSPPSGSYEQYF.

J is TRBJ2-1 and V is TRBV7-3; 8 nucleotides agree with TRBD2. The trim removed 0 bases at V and 8 bases at J, leaving 6 bases unmatched. This CDR3 has 15 residues. Germline V lookup: CDR1 SGHTA, CDR2 FQGTGA. CDR3 DNA: TGTGCCAGCAGCTTAACGTTTACTAGCGGTCATGAGCAGTTCTTC. Amino acids: CASSLTFTSGHEQFF.

This sequence joins TRBV29-1 and TRBJ2-7; 7 bases agree with TRBD1. The trim removed 4 bases at V and 5 bases at J, leaving 2 bases unmatched. The CDR3 contains 11 residues. CDR1 SQVTM and CDR2 ANQGSEA come from the germline V gene. CDR3 in amino acids: CSVGQGDEQYF. The CDR3 DNA follows: TGCAGCGTTGGACAGGGAGACGAGCAGTACTTC.

V is TRBV7-6 and J is TRBJ1-6, with D tentatively TRBD1 (6 bases). The V end was cut by 5 bases, the J end by 0 bases, with 20 bases between. Per germline, CDR1 SGHVS and CDR2 FNYEAQ. The CDR3 spans 19 residues. CDR3 protein: CASSPGQRLTNSYNSPLHF. The DNA for the CDR3 is TGTGCCAGCAGCCCAGGACAGCGCCTCACCAACTCCTATAATTCACCCCTCCACTTT.

CDR3 region: CASSPEIDGYTF. The CDR3 nucleotides read TGTGCCAGCTCACCAGAAATAGATGGCTACACCTTC. The rearrangement joins TRBV18 to TRBJ1-2; no clear D. Germline CDR1 and CDR2: KGHSH and LQKENI. The CDR3 loop spans 12 amino acids. Trimming left V 2 bases short and J 6 bases short, with 7 bases between.